Listed below are T cell receptor beta chains from one sample, sequenced in a study of cytotoxic CD8 clonotypes in ibrutinib-treated CLL. Measured with immunoSEQ multiplex PCR; TCRdb has only the in-frame clones, and not every one. The profile covers some 200,000 clones, with roughly 73% appearing a single time and over 9.5% taken by the ten largest. Sequences were derived from PBMCs, sampled after 12 months of ibrutinib treatment. Source of these receptors: a human donor with chronic lymphocytic leukemia. Both conserved end residues are part of each CDR3. The D gene is left open where the match is weak. Clone size is shown for a subset of rows, as once, few, many or a class of expanded clone.

CDR3nt,CDR3aa,v_gene,d_gene,abundance,j_gene
TGTGCCAGCAGCCGGGACAGGGGATTTCGTAGAGCCAAAAACATTCAGTACTTC,CASSRDRGFRRAKNIQYF,TRBV7-9,TRBD1,NA,TRBJ2-4
TGTGCCTGTCGACAGCTTGCCTACGAGCAGTACTTC,CACRQLAYEQYF,TRBV6-1,NA,NA,TRBJ2-7
TGTGCCAGCAGCTTAGCGGGGGCCAATGGCTACACCTTC,CASSLAGANGYTF,TRBV11-2,NA,many,TRBJ1-2
TGTGCCAGCAGGGGTGAATCCTATAATTCACCCCTCCACTTT,CASRGESYNSPLHF,TRBV4-2,NA,NA,TRBJ1-6
TGCGCCAGCAGCCCGCACGCTCCGGGACCGCGGTACAATGAGCAGTTCTTC,CASSPHAPGPRYNEQFF,TRBV4-1,NA,NA,TRBJ2-1
TGTGCCAGCTCCCGGACAGGGATAGGAGAGTCACCCCTCCACTTT,CASSRTGIGESPLHF,TRBV18,TRBD1,few,TRBJ1-6
TGTGCCAGCAGTTACCTAGCCTCAGACAATGAGCAGTTCTTC,CASSYLASDNEQFF,TRBV6-5,NA,once,TRBJ2-1
TGTGCCAGCACCCCCCGGGTGGTGGGCACTGAAGCTTTCTTT,CASTPRVVGTEAFF,TRBV6-5,NA,NA,TRBJ1-1
TGCGCCAGCAGTGAAGGGTATCAGCCCCAGCATTTT,CASSEGYQPQHF,TRBV10-1,NA,NA,TRBJ1-5
TGTGCCAGCAGTGACGTCCACAGGTCGGTTCAGCCCCAGCATTTT,CASSDVHRSVQPQHF,TRBV6-4,NA,NA,TRBJ1-5
TGCGCCAGCAGCCAACCTGGGACAGGGGTCAATGAGCAGTTCTTC,CASSQPGTGVNEQFF,TRBV4-1,TRBD1,NA,TRBJ2-1
TGTGCCAGCAGCCAACTCTGGCATTCACCCCTCCACTTT,CASSQLWHSPLHF,TRBV14,NA,once,TRBJ1-6
TGTGCCAGCTCACCAGGGACAGGGCCAGGCGGGGAGCTGTTTTTT,CASSPGTGPGGELFF,TRBV18,TRBD1,NA,TRBJ2-2
TGTGCCACCAGCAGAGATCCACTCCAAGAGACCCAGTACTTC,CATSRDPLQETQYF,TRBV15,NA,NA,TRBJ2-5
TGTGCCAGCAGGACGGGACAGGGGGCAAATGGCTACACCTTC,CASRTGQGANGYTF,TRBV28,TRBD1,NA,TRBJ1-2
TGTGCCAGTAGTATTTGGCCCCAGGGCGAAGCTTTCTTT,CASSIWPQGEAFF,TRBV19,NA,NA,TRBJ1-1
TGTGCCAGCAGTGCGTCTCTGGCGTCAGTCGGCTACACCTTC,CASSASLASVGYTF,TRBV2,NA,NA,TRBJ1-2
TGTGCCAGCAGCTTATCGGGTGAAAGAGGGCTTAACTATGGCTACACCTTC,CASSLSGERGLNYGYTF,TRBV7-9,NA,NA,TRBJ1-2
TGCGCCAGCAGATCCCCGGGACAGCCCTATGGCTACACCTTC,CASRSPGQPYGYTF,TRBV5-1,TRBD1,NA,TRBJ1-2
TGTGCCAGCGGATCCAGACAGGGAGCCCAGCCCCAGCATTTT,CASGSRQGAQPQHF,TRBV2,TRBD1,NA,TRBJ1-5
TGTGCCAGCAGACAGATTCCCCTACACGACACCGGGGAGCTGTTTTTT,CASRQIPLHDTGELFF,TRBV7-9,NA,NA,TRBJ2-2
TGTGCCTGGAGTCCCCTTTTGGGTGGGGAGCTGTTTTTT,CAWSPLLGGELFF,TRBV30,NA,NA,TRBJ2-2
TGTGCCAGCAGCGCTTGGACAGGCCGAGTCGACCGGGAGCAGGGGCAGACCCAGTACTTC,CASSAWTGRVDREQGQTQYF,TRBV9,NA,NA,TRBJ2-5
TGCGCCAGCAGCTTGGGGACTAGCGGGGGGCCCCCCACCGGGGAGCTGTTTTTT,CASSLGTSGGPPTGELFF,TRBV5-1,TRBD2,NA,TRBJ2-2
TGTGCCATCAGTCCTTTAGCGGGGGGATCAGATACGCAGTATTTT,CAISPLAGGSDTQYF,TRBV10-3,TRBD2,NA,TRBJ2-3
TGTGCCAGTTCTTCTTATGGGGCTGAAGCTTTCTTT,CASSSYGAEAFF,TRBV7-6,NA,NA,TRBJ1-1
TGTGCCAGCTCACCAAGGACAGCTGCAACTAATGAAAAACTGTTTTTT,CASSPRTAATNEKLFF,TRBV18,NA,NA,TRBJ1-4